The 26 T cell receptor beta chains below come from one sample, sequenced in a study of human CD8 memory T cell subsets. Libraries targeted TCR beta using 5' RACE with UMIs. Following a re-call of the 5' RACE reads, TCRdb has one entry per CDR3 protein and lacks DNA. The sample spans 6,000 to 9,500 distinct CDR3 sequences; the ten largest clones claim roughly 25%. TPEX cells, early memory CD8+ T cells with exhausted-like traits, were CCR7+ PD-1+ TIGIT+. The sample comprised CD8+ T cells from PBMCs. These receptors all stem from a human donor in good health.

Its frequency marks this clonotype as medium-sized. V usage is TRBV29-1 and J usage is TRBJ2-7; TCRdb gives TRBD2 as the D gene, but with no DNA this cannot be confirmed. CDR3 size: 14 residues. Per the germline V gene, CDR1 is SQVTM and CDR2 is ANQGSEA. The CDR3 here is CSVARALPVGEQYF.

The V and J genes are TRBV20-1 and TRBJ2-1. The V gene's germline CDR1 is DFQATT and CDR2 SNEGSKA (reference sequence). This CDR3 region has 13 residues. CDR3 sequence reads: CSARGHDHNEQFF.

CDR3: CASSYQEFPTDTQYF. The rearrangement links TRBV6-2 or TRBV6-3 to TRBJ2-3. The length of the CDR3 is 15 residues. Germline V gene sequence: CDR1 MNHEY, CDR2 SVGEGT.

This clonotype is medium-sized by frequency. The V gene is TRBV12-3 or TRBV12-4, the J gene TRBJ2-1; with no DNA, the TCRdb D assignment of TRBD1 cannot be verified. This CDR3 spans 14 amino acids. The CDR3 protein is CASSGQGSYNEQFF.

CDR3 protein: CASTTLGTSGSYEQYF. V gene TRBV28 combines with J gene TRBJ2-7; absent DNA, TCRdb's TRBD2 call cannot be checked. The CDR3 length is 16 residues. The germline CDR1 and CDR2 sequences are MDHEN and SYDVKM.

The rearrangement joins TRBV29-1 to TRBJ2-1. The CDR3 is 12 residues long. In germline, CDR1 is SQVTM, CDR2 ANQGSEA. CDR3 sequence: CSVELHYNEQFF.

This chain uses TRBV5-1 with TRBJ2-2; no DNA is available, so the TRBD1 call from TCRdb remains unchecked. Per germline, CDR1 SGHRS and CDR2 YFSETQ. The CDR3 has 16 amino acids. CDR3 sequence: CASSLRWGPNTGELFF.

This chain uses TRBV2 with TRBJ1-2; the D call from TCRdb, TRBD1, cannot be confirmed without DNA. CDR3 length: 13 residues. Germline values: CDR1 SNHLY, CDR2 FYNNEI. CDR3 loop: CASRANRIYGYTF.

The rearrangement joins TRBV28 to TRBJ2-7. The germline V gene has CDR1 MDHEN and CDR2 SYDVKM. CDR3 size: 14 residues. The CDR3 is CASSVYVHNYEQYF.

The rearrangement uses TRBV7-2 and TRBJ2-3; without DNA, the TCRdb call of TRBD2 cannot be checked. Germline assignment: CDR1 SGHTA and CDR2 FQGNSA. The CDR3 length is 15 residues. This CDR3 is CASSLRDSSTDTQYF.

V gene TRBV27 combines with J gene TRBJ1-5; TCRdb gives TRBD1 as the D gene, but with no DNA this cannot be confirmed. In germline, CDR1 is MNHEY, CDR2 SMNVEV (reference sequence). The CDR3 runs to 13 residues. This CDR3 reads CASSLSPYRPQHF.

Here the CDR3 reads CASSYTSGSYYEQYF. The chain uses TRBV7-2 and TRBJ2-7; TCRdb gives TRBD2 as the D gene, but with no DNA this cannot be confirmed. The CDR3 consists of 15 residues. Germline assignment: CDR1 SGHTA and CDR2 FQGNSA.

Here the CDR3 reads CASSYVVTSSGRSYEQYF. V usage is TRBV5-6 and J usage is TRBJ2-7; with no DNA, the TCRdb D assignment of TRBD2 cannot be verified. Looked up from germline, CDR1 is SGHDT and CDR2 is YYEEEE. The CDR3 totals 18 residues.

CDR3 residues: CASRPTGSKDGGYTF. The V call is TRBV7-8, the J call TRBJ1-2. Germline V gene data show CDR1 as SGHVS and CDR2 as FQNEAQ. This CDR3 has 15 residues.

This clonotype is medium-sized (0.01 to 0.1%) by frequency. This sequence joins TRBV14 and TRBJ1-2. The germline CDR1 and CDR2 sequences are SGHDN and FVKESK. The CDR3 loop spans 15 amino acids. The CDR3 spells CASSQDMVTTYGYTF.

The chain joins TRBV29-1 to TRBJ2-5; the D call from TCRdb, TRBD2, cannot be confirmed without DNA. The CDR3 has 15 amino acids. Germline assignment: CDR1 SQVTM and CDR2 ANQGSEA. The CDR3 protein is CSVEPRLAVQETQYF.

The rearrangement links TRBV2 to TRBJ1-4; TCRdb's D call, TRBD1, is unchecked because there is no DNA. CDR3 size: 16 residues. CDR1 SNHLY and CDR2 FYNNEI come from the germline V gene. The chain's CDR3 is CASSAPDWGATEKLFF.

V is TRBV29-1 and J is TRBJ2-5; TCRdb selects TRBD1, and the lack of DNA leaves this call unchecked. CDR3 length equals 13 residues. CDR1 is SQVTM and CDR2 is ANQGSEA in the germline V gene. CDR3 loop: CSGLGQPSETQYF.

This chain joins TRBV4-2 and TRBJ2-7; TCRdb selects TRBD2, and the lack of DNA leaves this call unchecked. Germline-derived CDR1 and CDR2 are LGHNA and YNFKEQ. This CDR3 contains 16 residues. The CDR3 sequence is CASSQDTAGSDYEQYF.

The CDR3 is CASSGSTGSAETQYF. The chain uses TRBV6-1 and TRBJ2-5; TCRdb's D gene call, TRBD1, goes unchecked for lack of DNA. Germline values: CDR1 MNHNS, CDR2 SASEGT. The CDR3 totals 15 residues.

V gene TRBV5-1 combines with J gene TRBJ1-1. Germline V CDR1 and CDR2: SGHRS, YFSETQ. The CDR3 is 13 amino acids. The CDR3 is CASAKWENTEAFF.

The rearrangement joins TRBV6-2 or TRBV6-3 to TRBJ2-7; TCRdb proposes TRBD2, but this gene call is untestable without DNA. Germline loops: CDR1 MNHEY, CDR2 SVGEGT. The CDR3 contains 12 residues. The CDR3 spells CASLSRTGVSCF.

This clonotype registers medium-sized by frequency. The rearrangement links TRBV12-3 or TRBV12-4 to TRBJ2-2; the TRBD1 assignment by TCRdb is unverifiable without DNA. The CDR3 spans 14 residues. The CDR3 sequence: CASRPGGNTGELFF.

By frequency, this clonotype is medium-sized. The V and J genes are TRBV29-1 and TRBJ1-2; TCRdb designates TRBD1, a call that cannot be tested without DNA. Germline CDR1 and CDR2: SQVTM and ANQGSEA. CDR3 length: 15 residues. The CDR3 region is CSVGGTGGEGDGYTF.

The J gene is TRBJ1-2, the V gene TRBV20-1. Germline assignment: CDR1 DFQATT and CDR2 SNEGSKA (reference sequence). The CDR3 loop spans 12 amino acids. The CDR3 loop reads CSARDGNYGYTF.

This sequence joins TRBV27 and TRBJ1-5; there is no DNA to check the TCRdb D call of TRBD1. Germline values: CDR1 MNHEY, CDR2 SMNVEV (reference sequence). The CDR3 is 14 amino acids. CDR3 loop: CASSFQGSNQPQHF.